This TCR beta chain was found in a study of T cell repertoires in cytomegalovirus infection. Study as a whole: Selection of CMV epitopes for the study included recently identified HLA-C-restricted and well-studied HLA-B-restricted ones. Public TCR beta signatures provided an indication of both CMV infection and a matching HLA type.

V was clipped by 0 bases and J by 4 bases, with 12 bases between them. The CDR3 has 16 residues. Germline assignment: CDR1 SGHVS and CDR2 FNYEAQ. On this clonotype: Its antigen is undetermined.

MiXCR was run by TCRdb on the reads, yielding one entry per CDR3 protein. The table shows 360,000 or so distinct CDR3 sequences, with about 32% occurring only once. The gene calls are TRBV7-6 and TRBJ2-2; D gene ambiguous. The source was cultured PBMCs, collected from culture after CMV antigen stimulation. The sequence derives from a human donor in good health (CMV status not recorded). Some clones in this sample may be carry-over from other donors' samples. CDR3 region: CASSLALERSTGELFF. In DNA, the CDR3 is TGTGCCAGCAGCTTAGCCCTAGAGAGGAGCACCGGGGAGCTGTTTTTT.